Shown below are 22 T cell receptor beta chains from a single sample sequenced in a study of shared clonotypes between healthy human individuals. This table comes from immunoSEQ multiplex PCR, and its TCRdb copy is limited to in-frame clones, with some not included. The sample has fewer than 800,000 clones, about 90% seen once; the top ten hold approximately 24%. Terminally differentiated effector memory CD45RA+ cells were excluded from the naive CD8 cells, which were CD45RO-negative and positively selected for CCR7. Sequencing input: naive CD8+ T cells sorted from blood. Receptors were obtained from a man younger than 40 in good health.

CDR3 coding DNA: TGTGCCAGCAGCTTTTCCTCGACTTTCAACGAGCAGTACTTC. Amino acid sequence: CASSFSSTFNEQYF. The chain employs TRBV7-9 and TRBJ2-7; D is unresolved. Germline assignment: CDR1 SEHNR and CDR2 FQNEAQ (reference sequence). The CDR3 consists of 14 residues. Trimming removed 3 bases at V and 5 bases at J, with 14 bases between. Full variable domain (missing parts from reference TRBV7-9 and TRBJ2-7): DTGVSQNPRHKITKRGQNVTFRCDPISEHNRLYWYRQTLGQGPEFLTYFQNEAQLEKSRLLSDRFSAERPKGSFSTLEIQRTEQGDSAMYLCASSFSSTFNEQYFGPGTRLTVT.

This rearrangement joins TRBV28 to TRBJ2-3, with D hard to call. The CDR3 has 15 amino acids. Germline V gene data show CDR1 as MDHEN and CDR2 as SYDVKM. Trimming pared 5 bases from V and 1 base from J, leaving 13 bases between. The CDR3 bases are TGTGCCAGCAGTGGGTTAGGGTCTGGCACAGATACGCAGTATTTT. Translating it yields CASSGLGSGTDTQYF.

The CDR3 nucleotides read TGTGCCATCAGTGGGACAGGGGATATCATAGGCTACACCTTC. It is translated as CAISGTGDIIGYTF. V usage is TRBV10-3 and J usage is TRBJ1-2; TRBD1 agrees at 9 bases. V shed 4 bases and J 8 bases; nucleotides not matched to a gene: 8. This CDR3 spans 14 amino acids. Germline V CDR1 and CDR2: ENHRY, SYGVKD.

This sequence joins TRBV29-1 and TRBJ2-1, with 9 bases identical to TRBD2. This CDR3 spans 14 amino acids. The trim removed 0 bases at V and 4 bases at J, leaving 1 base unmatched. Germline CDR1 and CDR2: SQVTM and ANQGSEA. CDR3 in amino acids: CSVEDLAGYNEQFF. DNA of the CDR3: TGCAGCGTTGAAGATCTAGCGGGATACAATGAGCAGTTCTTC.

This chain connects TRBV15 to TRBJ2-2; D ambiguous. V lost 0 bases and J 5 bases, leaving 16 bases between the germline ends. CDR3 length: 17 residues. Germline loops: CDR1 LNHNV, CDR2 YYDKDF (reference sequence). The CDR3 loop is CATSRDRGQLGTGELFF. CDR3 bases: TGTGCCACCAGCAGAGATCGTGGGCAGTTGGGTACCGGGGAGCTGTTTTTT. The full variable domain, its missing parts supplied by reference TRBV15 and TRBJ2-2, is DAMVIQNPRYQVTQFGKPVTLSCSQTLNHNVMYWYQQKSSQAPKLLFHYYDKDFNNEADTPDNFQSRRPNTSFCFLDIRSPGLGDTAMYLCATSRDRGQLGTGELFFGEGSRLTVL.

V usage is TRBV4-1 and J usage is TRBJ2-7; D is possibly TRBD2 (6 bases). Germline assignment: CDR1 MGHRA and CDR2 YSYEKL. V shed 1 base and J shed 7 bases, with 14 bases lying between them. This CDR3 region has 14 residues. The CDR3, as DNA: TGCGCCAGCAGCCAAGCGGGACTTGTAATAGAGCAGTACTTC. It encodes CASSQAGLVIEQYF.

This rearrangement joins TRBV7-8 to TRBJ2-7; a weak D match, TRBD1 (5 bases). The CDR3 totals 14 residues. V dropped 5 bases and J dropped 2 bases, with 13 bases sitting between them. CDR1 SGHVS and CDR2 FQNEAQ come from the germline V gene. The CDR3 loop reads CASSPEGVAYEQYF. CDR3 sequence (DNA): TGTGCCAGCAGCCCCGAAGGGGTTGCCTACGAGCAGTACTTC.

The chain carries TRBV7-8 and TRBJ2-2; no clear D gene. The germline V and J ends were trimmed by 8 bases and 5 bases, with 12 bases remaining between them. This CDR3 spans 13 amino acids. Germline CDR1 is SGHVS and CDR2 is FQNEAQ. CDR3 loop: CASVVRTTGELFF. In DNA form, the CDR3 reads TGTGCCAGCGTCGTCAGGACGACCGGGGAGCTGTTTTTT. The whole variable domain, filled in from reference TRBV7-8 and TRBJ2-2, reads GAGVSQSPRYKVAKRGQDVALRCDPISGHVSLFWYQQALGQGPEFLTYFQNEAQLDKSGLPSDRFFAERPEGSVSTLKIQRTQQEDSAVYLCASVVRTTGELFFGEGSRLTVL.

The chain recombines TRBV27 with TRBJ1-1, with 8 positions matching TRBD1. V trimming: 6 bases; J trimming: 5 bases; junction bases outside the gene matches: 2. The CDR3 loop spans 12 amino acids. Germline V CDR1 and CDR2: MNHEY, SMNVEV (reference sequence). CDR3 sequence (DNA): TGTGCCAGCAGCCAGGGGGCTACTGAAGCTTTCTTT. Translating it yields CASSQGATEAFF.

The chain couples TRBV7-9 to TRBJ2-1; D uncertain. Germline V CDR1 and CDR2: SEHNR, FQNEAQ (reference sequence). This CDR3 has 11 amino acids. V dropped 5 bases and J dropped 9 bases, with 8 bases sitting between them. The CDR3, as DNA: TGTGCCAGCAGCCCGGTCCGTGAGCAGTTCTTC. Protein product: CASSPVREQFF.

The rearrangement links TRBV4-1 to TRBJ2-1; 14 bases match TRBD2. V dropped 3 bases and J dropped 4; count of bases not matched to a gene: 8. The germline V gene has CDR1 MGHRA and CDR2 YSYEKL. The CDR3 has 18 amino acids. Written as DNA, the CDR3 is TGCGCCAGCAGCCATCGACTAGCGGGAGGGCCAGAATACAATGAGCAGTTCTTC. This gives the protein CASSHRLAGGPEYNEQFF.

The chain combines TRBV2 with TRBJ1-5; D is perhaps TRBD1 (5 bases). Germline CDR1 is SNHLY and CDR2 is FYNNEI. The CDR3 covers 15 residues. The ends were cut back, 1 base at V and 1 base at J, with 8 bases in the middle. The CDR3 region is CASSEGTLSNQPQHF. DNA for the CDR3: TGTGCCAGCAGTGAAGGGACATTGAGCAATCAGCCCCAGCATTTT.

The V call is TRBV13, the J call TRBJ2-1; a weak D match, TRBD2 (6 bases). Germline CDR1 PRHDT, CDR2 FYEKMQ (reference sequence). This CDR3 has 13 residues. V dropped 4 bases and J dropped 6 bases, with 10 bases sitting between them. For the CDR3, the DNA is TGTGCCAGCAGCTGGGGACTTACCAATGAGCAGTTCTTC. Its translation: CASSWGLTNEQFF. The full variable domain, its missing parts supplied by reference TRBV13 and TRBJ2-1, is AAGVIQSPRHLIKEKRETATLKCYPIPRHDTVYWYQQGPGQDPQFLISFYEKMQSDKGSIPDRFSAQQFSDYHSELNMSSLELGDSALYFCASSWGLTNEQFFGPGTRLTVL.

J is TRBJ2-7 and V is TRBV7-9, with D perhaps TRBD1 (5 bases). The V gene's germline CDR1 is SEHNR and CDR2 FQNEAQ (reference sequence). Trimming took off 1 base at V and 6 bases at J, with 25 bases between the two ends. The CDR3 has 18 residues. The CDR3 nucleotides read TGTGCCAGCAGCTTAGAAAAGGGTTGGGGCTCCGTCGTTTTCGAGCAGTACTTC. Translated, it gives CASSLEKGWGSVVFEQYF.

The chain recombines TRBV6-6 with TRBJ2-1; the D is unclear. Germline V lookup: CDR1 MNHNY, CDR2 SVGAGI (reference sequence). Trimming pared 5 bases from V and 3 bases from J, leaving 8 bases between. The CDR3 totals 13 residues. The chain's CDR3 is CASSLGIYNEQFF. CDR3 DNA sequence: TGTGCCAGCAGTCTGGGGATCTACAATGAGCAGTTCTTC.

This sequence joins TRBV27 and TRBJ2-7, with 11 bases fitting TRBD1. CDR1 and CDR2 (germline): MNHEY, SMNVEV (reference sequence). Unmatched junction bases numbered 2, after V lost 2 bases and J lost 2 bases. CDR3 length equals 15 residues. CDR3 protein: CASSLGTGGTYEQYF. As DNA, the CDR3 is TGTGCCAGCAGTTTAGGGACAGGGGGAACCTACGAGCAGTACTTC.

The rearrangement links TRBV27 to TRBJ2-3; 12 positions match TRBD2. The CDR3 extends over 16 amino acids. Trimming took 3 bases from V and 2 from J; bases not matched to a gene: 3. Germline V gene data show CDR1 as MNHEY and CDR2 as SMNVEV (reference sequence). The CDR3 loop is CASSFRLAGDTDTQYF. In DNA, the CDR3 is TGTGCCAGCAGTTTCAGACTAGCGGGAGACACAGATACGCAGTATTTT.

The chain couples TRBV18 to TRBJ2-3; TRBD2 agrees at 10 bases. V lost 4 bases and J lost 0; bases outside the gene matches: 10. Germline CDR1 is KGHSH and CDR2 is LQKENI. The CDR3 is 18 amino acids. Here the CDR3 reads CASSREREGQPSTDTQYF. The CDR3 nucleotides read TGTGCCAGCTCACGAGAGCGGGAGGGCCAACCTAGCACAGATACGCAGTATTTT.

CDR3 in amino acids: CASSPTTGHEKLFF. The DNA of the CDR3 is TGTGCCAGCAGCCCGACAACGGGGCATGAAAAACTGTTTTTT. The gene calls are TRBV7-7 and TRBJ1-4; D perhaps matches TRBD1 (5 bases). Germline CDR1 is SSHAT and CDR2 is FNYEAQ (reference sequence). Trimming left V 5 bases short and J 6 bases short, with 13 bases between. This CDR3 is built from 14 residues.

The V gene is TRBV4-1, the J gene TRBJ2-2, with 8 bases matching TRBD2. The CDR3 contains 17 residues. In germline, CDR1 is MGHRA, CDR2 YSYEKL. The V and J ends lost 0 bases and 2 bases, in that order; junction bases with no gene match: 5. CDR3 in DNA: TGCGCCAGCAGCCAAGAACCGGGACTAGTCAACACCGGGGAGCTGTTTTTT. It translates to CASSQEPGLVNTGELFF.

The chain combines TRBV5-4 with TRBJ1-1; unclear D gene. The CDR3 spans 14 residues. The V end lost 4 bases, the J end lost 2 bases, and 12 bases lay between the germline ends. Germline V gene data show CDR1 as SGHNT and CDR2 as YYREEE (reference sequence). CDR3 sequence: CASSNLMPNTEAFF. CDR3 nucleotide sequence: TGTGCCAGCAGCAACCTCATGCCCAACACTGAAGCTTTCTTT.

The genes are TRBV27 and TRBJ1-1; 8 bases are shared with TRBD1. CDR1 MNHEY and CDR2 SMNVEV come from the germline V gene (reference sequence). This CDR3 has 15 amino acids. V dropped 0 bases and J dropped 1; count of bases not matched to a gene: 1. CDR3 DNA: TGTGCCAGCAGTTTATCACAGGGGGGGAACACTGAAGCTTTCTTT. Encoded protein: CASSLSQGGNTEAFF.